This T cell receptor (beta chain) was sequenced in a study of CD8+CD57+ T cells in acquired aplastic anemia. The overall study: Sorted CD4+ and CD8+ cells yielded around 3.3 ug of DNA on average.

It was patients with CD8+CD57+ cell expansion by flow cytometry who were chosen for sequencing. Patients were therapy-naive when their blood was sampled. Study-wide results and caveats: Levels of CD8+ Simpson's diversity were not significantly distinct in patients versus controls. Roughly 31 was the count of CD8+ CDR3 sequences that patients shared with controls.

Researchers used genomic DNA as the template to profile TCR beta VDJ and CDR3. TCRdb re-called the reads through MiXCR, storing one row per CDR3 protein. Among about 200,000 distinct CDR3 sequences listed, under 55% were seen once. The germline V gene has CDR1 SNHLY and CDR2 FYNNEI. This CDR3 has 9 amino acids. V lost 1 base and J lost 13, with 1 base in between. On this clonotype itself: No antigen is known for it.

The sample comprised sorted CD4+, CD8+, or CD8+CD57+ T cells (not recorded which) from PBMCs. This chain joins TRBV2 and TRBJ1-4, with D uncertain. The source is a human donor with aplastic anemia. The DNA of the CDR3 is TGTGCCAGCAGTGAAGGACTGTTTTTT. The encoded protein is CASSEGLFF.